This T cell receptor (beta chain) was sequenced for a study of radiation and T cells in renal cell carcinoma. Time point: blood 2 weeks post-SBRT. Noted treatment: 15 Gy SBRT to primary tumor, nephrectomy 4 weeks later. Serial blood draws occurred at baseline and 2 and 4 weeks post-SBRT. This renal cell carcinoma was of the clear cell type. This clone was observed a few times. Its cognate antigen is unknown. The method was immunoSEQ multiplex PCR; TCRdb's version includes in-frame clones alone and lacks a portion of them. The table lists some 58,000 clones, about 80% of them singletons. The CDR3 extends over 15 amino acids. The V gene lost 0 bases and the J gene lost 4 bases, with 10 bases spanning the gap. CDR1 is LGHNA, CDR2 YNFKEQ, per germline. Whole-study findings and limits: Without pretreatment biopsies, baseline tumor clonotype presence was undetermined. From baseline, blood top tumor clonotypes peaked at 2 weeks post-radiation.

This receptor was obtained from a man in his 60s with renal cell carcinoma. The rearrangement uses TRBV4-2 and TRBJ1-5; D is possibly TRBD1 (6 bases). The sequenced sample was blood, obtained from a patient whose treatment included radiotherapy and nephrectomy. The DNA of the CDR3 is TGTGCCAGCAGCCAAGAGCAGGGGCAGAATCAGCCCCAGCATTTT. The encoded protein is CASSQEQGQNQPQHF.